This passage covers 27 T cell receptor beta chains from one sample sequenced in a study of regulatory T cells in long-lasting Graves disease. CDR3-region Arm-PCR and iRepertoire HTBI primers produced the TCR beta libraries. Each CDR3 protein gets one entry after TCRdb re-called the multiplex PCR reads with MiXCR. The sample has around 480,000 distinct CDR3 sequences, roughly 15% seen once. Time point meaning: newly diagnosed GD, antithyroid drugs for less than 3 months. There was RNA extracted from PBMCs, and the TCR library was made from it. The same specimen was also included in a second study, on T cells in Graves' hyperthyroidism and ophthalmopathy.

Sequenced material: peripheral blood mononuclear cells (PBMCs), taken at new diagnosis, from a patient treated with antithyroid drugs. These receptor sequences come from a man between 40 and 49 years old with Graves disease.

This clonotype occurred a few times. This sequence joins TRBV7-3 and TRBJ2-1, with 14 bases aligning to TRBD2. With 5 bases clipped from V and 3 bases from J, the junction kept 6 bases outside the gene matches. In germline, CDR1 is SGHTA, CDR2 FQGTGA. CDR3 length: 17 residues. CDR3 sequence reads: CASSPRLAGGIYNEQFF. In nucleotides, the CDR3 is TGTGCCAGCAGCCCCAGACTAGCGGGGGGGATCTACAATGAGCAGTTCTTC.

This clonotype was detected many times. This chain joins TRBV7-9 and TRBJ2-1; 9 positions match TRBD2. This CDR3 contains 16 residues. V trimming: 4 bases; J trimming: 7 bases; junction bases outside the gene matches: 11. CDR1 SEHNR and CDR2 FQNEAQ come from the germline V gene (reference sequence). CDR3 sequence reads: CASSSAAAGGGNEQFF. In DNA, the CDR3 is TGTGCCAGCAGCTCAGCGGCGGCGGGAGGGGGGAATGAGCAGTTCTTC.

This clonotype was seen a few times. This chain uses TRBV19 with TRBJ2-5; D not resolved. In germline, CDR1 is LNHDA, CDR2 SQIVND (reference sequence). This CDR3 region has 13 residues. Trimming removed 7 bases at V and 2 bases at J, with 11 bases between. The chain's CDR3 is CASNAKVQETQYF. The CDR3 nucleotides are TGTGCCAGTAACGCGAAGGTACAAGAGACCCAGTACTTC.

The chain uses TRBV7-9 and TRBJ2-3; perhaps TRBD1 as D (5 bases). The V gene's germline CDR1 is SEHNR and CDR2 FQNEAQ (reference sequence). V gave up 5 bases and J gave up 4 bases, with 16 bases separating them. This CDR3 contains 15 residues. CDR3 protein: CASSLDRTSADTQYF. CDR3 sequence (DNA): TGTGCCAGCAGCCTAGACAGAACCAGCGCAGATACGCAGTATTTT.

The sample holds many counts of this clonotype. The rearrangement uses TRBV6-2 or TRBV6-3 and TRBJ2-7, with 8 positions matching TRBD1. The V segment lost 6 bases and the J segment 3 bases; nucleotides outside the gene matches: 16. The CDR3 spans 17 residues. CDR1 is MNHEY and CDR2 is SVGEGT in the germline V gene. In DNA, the CDR3 is TGTGCCAGCAGCGGCCGACTAGAGGGACAGGTATTCTACGAGCAGTACTTC. Amino acids: CASSGRLEGQVFYEQYF.

This clonotype occurred a few times. The genes are TRBV27 and TRBJ2-7; D is ambiguous. CDR1 is MNHEY and CDR2 is SMNVEV in the germline V gene (reference sequence). The CDR3 runs 13 residues. The germline V and J ends were trimmed by 0 bases and 6 bases, with 9 bases remaining between them. CDR3 coding DNA: TGTGCCAGCAGTTTATCCCCCCGCCGCGAGCAGTACTTC. Its protein product is CASSLSPRREQYF.

A remark on this clonotype: A much larger clone differs from this one at a single base, so this may be a read error. The chain is built from TRBV28 and TRBJ1-5; the match to TRBD1 covers 7 bases. This CDR3 is built from 15 residues. Germline V lookup: CDR1 MDHEN, CDR2 SYDVKM. The CDR3 is CAGSEYRGGNQPQHF. CDR3 DNA: TGTGCCGGCAGTGAGTACAGGGGTGGCAATCAGCCCCAGCATTTT.

This clonotype was counted many times. The chain combines TRBV5-1 with TRBJ2-7; 7 bases match TRBD2. The CDR3 covers 13 residues. Germline V gene lookup returns CDR1 SGHRS and CDR2 YFSETQ. V lost 7 bases to trimming and J lost 2 bases; unmatched junction nucleotides: 6. CDR3 amino acids: CASSGLAAYEQYF. The CDR3 coding sequence is TGCGCCAGCTCGGGGCTAGCGGCCTACGAGCAGTACTTC.

This clonotype was seen many times. The genes are TRBV6-2 or TRBV6-3 and TRBJ2-5, with a weak D call TRBD1 (5 bases). V lost 0 bases, J lost 2 bases, and 10 bases lay in between. Germline V gene data show CDR1 as MNHEY and CDR2 as SVGEGT. CDR3 length: 15 residues. The CDR3 spells CASSYSPTDQETQYF. The CDR3 coding sequence is TGTGCCAGCAGTTACTCGCCGACAGATCAAGAGACCCAGTACTTC.

The chain joins TRBV5-4 to TRBJ2-1; 12 nucleotides line up with TRBD2. The CDR3 sequence is 15 residues long. Unmatched junction bases numbered 6, after V lost 4 bases and J lost 7 bases. From germline, CDR1 is SGHNT and CDR2 YYREEE (reference sequence). The CDR3 reads CASSTLAGGGNEQFF. CDR3 DNA: TGTGCCAGCAGCACTCTAGCGGGAGGGGGTAATGAGCAGTTCTTC.

The genes are TRBV19 and TRBJ2-1, with D unclear. CDR1 is LNHDA, CDR2 SQIVND, per germline (reference sequence). The V end was cut by 3 bases, the J end by 10 bases, with 10 bases between. This CDR3 spans 12 amino acids. The CDR3 coding sequence is TGTGCCAGTAGTATCGAGCAGACCGAGCAGTTCTTC. Encoded protein: CASSIEQTEQFF.

This clonotype was observed a few times. The chain joins TRBV9 to TRBJ2-7; D is perhaps TRBD1 (6 bases). Germline V gene lookup returns CDR1 SGDLS and CDR2 YYNGEE. V dropped 4 bases and J dropped 3 bases, with 17 bases sitting between them. This CDR3 has 15 amino acids. CDR3 loop: CASSQYTGTLYEQYF. CDR3 coding DNA: TGTGCCAGCAGCCAATACACCGGGACACTCTACGAGCAGTACTTC.

This clonotype was seen ten or more times. The chain combines TRBV5-1 with TRBJ1-5; TRBD1 might be the D (6 bases). From germline, CDR1 is SGHRS and CDR2 YFSETQ. The CDR3 contains 17 residues. Trimming removed 4 bases from V and 1 base from J, with 18 bases in between. The CDR3 here is CASSPGGGGGSNQPQHF. DNA for the CDR3: TGCGCCAGCAGCCCGGGTGGGGGCGGCGGGAGCAATCAGCCCCAGCATTTT.

This clonotype showed up many times. This rearrangement joins TRBV2 to TRBJ1-6; 7 nucleotides align to TRBD1. The junction had 6 bases not matched to a gene; V was cut back by 7 bases and J by 6 bases. Germline assignment: CDR1 SNHLY and CDR2 FYNNEI. The CDR3 runs to 14 residues. CDR3 bases: TGTGCCAGCAATGAGGGACAGCGTAATTCACCCCTCCACTTT. Amino acid sequence: CASNEGQRNSPLHF.

At least ten counts were recorded for this clonotype. One end of the junction is discordant with germline, which a read error may explain. The rearrangement joins TRBV20-1 to TRBJ2-7; tentatively, D is TRBD1 or TRBD2 (6 bases each). The CDR3 contains 14 residues. CDR1 is DFQATT, CDR2 SNEGSKA, per germline (reference sequence). The CDR3 region has the DNA TGCAATGCTAGTAATCCGGGGGCGGCCTACGAGCAGTACTTC. Encoded protein: CNASNPGAAYEQYF.

The chain joins TRBV12-3 or TRBV12-4 to TRBJ1-2; D remains ambiguous. With 3 bases removed from V and 6 bases from J, the gap between germline ends came to 8 bases. There are 12 residues in the CDR3. The CDR3 here is CASSFGPNGYTF. CDR3 DNA: TGTGCCAGCAGTTTCGGCCCCAATGGCTACACCTTC.

Ten or more counts support this clonotype. This chain links TRBV3-1 with TRBJ1-2, with D unresolved. With 0 bases removed from V and 6 bases from J, the gap between germline ends came to 14 bases. This CDR3 has 15 amino acids. The V gene's germline CDR1 is LGHDT and CDR2 YNNKEL (reference sequence). The CDR3 sequence is CASSQELGREDGYTF. The CDR3 DNA follows: TGTGCCAGCAGCCAAGAATTGGGCCGCGAGGATGGCTACACCTTC.

This clonotype has a handful of counts. The J gene is TRBJ2-2, the V gene TRBV14; D uncertain. Germline lookup yields CDR1 SGHDN and CDR2 FVKESK. The V and J ends lost 0 bases and 5 bases respectively, with 10 bases between them. The CDR3 consists of 15 residues. The CDR3 region is CASSQERTHTGELFF. CDR3 sequence (DNA): TGTGCCAGCAGCCAAGAGAGGACGCATACCGGGGAGCTGTTTTTT.

This clonotype was detected many times. The chain employs TRBV27 and TRBJ2-7; no definite D call. V was clipped by 2 bases and J by 3 bases, with 8 bases between them. The CDR3 extends over 13 amino acids. CDR1 MNHEY and CDR2 SMNVEV come from the germline V gene (reference sequence). The CDR3 is CASSLRTNYEQYF. CDR3 nucleotide sequence: TGTGCCAGCAGTTTACGGACCAACTACGAGCAGTACTTC.

This clonotype has a count of ten or more. The chain couples TRBV5-1 to TRBJ2-7; D unresolved. Trimming removed 5 bases from V and 2 bases from J, with 11 bases in between. This CDR3 contains 13 residues. Per germline, CDR1 SGHRS and CDR2 YFSETQ. DNA of the CDR3: TGCGCCAGCAGTGCGGCTCTAGCCTACGAGCAGTACTTC. Translation gives CASSAALAYEQYF.

At least ten counts were recorded for this clonotype. The rearrangement uses TRBV5-1 and TRBJ2-3; D is possibly TRBD2 (6 bases). The CDR3 loop spans 14 amino acids. Germline V gives CDR1 SGHRS, CDR2 YFSETQ. Between the trimmed V and J ends, which lost 7 bases and 3 bases, there was a span of 15 bases. For the CDR3, the DNA is TGCGCCAGCGGCCCATTGGGGAGGACAGATACGCAGTATTTT. Its protein is CASGPLGRTDTQYF.

With respect to this clonotype: A much larger clone differs from this one at a single base, so this may be a read error. The V and J genes are TRBV18 and TRBJ2-7; D remains ambiguous. The CDR3 loop spans 13 amino acids. V was cut by 5 bases and J by 5 bases, with 13 bases left in between. Germline V gene sequence: CDR1 KGHSH, CDR2 LQKENI. This CDR3 reads CASSTDPAHEQYF. CDR3 nucleotides: TGTGCCAGCTCAACAGACCCTGCCCACGAGCAGTACTTC.

The chain combines TRBV27 with TRBJ2-1, with a tentative D call TRBD1 (5 bases). V was clipped by 6 bases and J by 3 bases, with 9 bases between them. Germline loops: CDR1 MNHEY, CDR2 SMNVEV (reference sequence). CDR3 length: 13 residues. The CDR3 reads CASRWGFYNEQFF. The CDR3 DNA reads as TGTGCCAGCAGATGGGGCTTCTACAATGAGCAGTTCTTC.

The rearrangement joins TRBV27 to TRBJ2-3, with 14 positions matching TRBD2. V lost 5 bases and J lost 7; bases outside the gene matches: 8. Germline V gives CDR1 MNHEY, CDR2 SMNVEV (reference sequence). CDR3 size: 16 residues. The CDR3 reads CASSLTGLAGAHTQYF. The DNA for the CDR3 is TGTGCCAGCAGTCTTACGGGACTAGCGGGAGCTCATACGCAGTATTTT.

This clonotype was seen at least ten times. V gene TRBV5-1 combines with J gene TRBJ1-4; D gene ambiguous. The V gene's germline CDR1 is SGHRS and CDR2 YFSETQ. Trimming removed 1 base at V and 4 bases at J, with 8 bases between. The CDR3 has 14 amino acids. DNA of the CDR3: TGCGCCAGCAGCTTGTGGGCGGGTAATGAAAAACTGTTTTTT. Translating it yields CASSLWAGNEKLFF.

This clonotype was found a few times. The genes are TRBV12-3 or TRBV12-4 and TRBJ2-5; no clear D gene. The CDR3 covers 11 residues. V was clipped by 2 bases and J by 7 bases, with 5 bases between them. CDR3 loop: CASSLSSTQYF. Here the CDR3 DNA reads TGTGCCAGCAGTTTATCCTCGACCCAGTACTTC.

There are many counts of this clonotype. This chain links TRBV20-1 with TRBJ2-5; D might be TRBD1 (5 bases). In germline, CDR1 is DFQATT, CDR2 SNEGSKA (reference sequence). CDR3 length: 14 residues. Trimming shortened V by 7 bases and J by 0 bases, and 15 bases separated the two germline ends. This CDR3 is CSVSLGAHQETQYF. CDR3 in DNA: TGCAGTGTTTCGCTAGGGGCCCACCAAGAGACCCAGTACTTC.